This is a list of T cell receptor beta chains from one sample in a study of blood T cell repertoires in COVID-19. Libraries were prepared by immunoSEQ multiplex PCR; TCRdb keeps only in-frame clonotypes and omits some of them. There are about 190,000 clones in the sample; roughly 80% occur only once, and around 12% lies in the top ten. The specimen was peripheral blood. These receptors all stem from a woman aged 45 to 65 with acute or convalescent COVID-19. Both conserved end residues are part of each CDR3. A D gene is named only where the DNA matches it firmly. Size tells how often a clone was seen (once, few, many) or the class of an expanded clone, and some rows leave it out.

j_call clone_size d_call cdr3_length v_call cdr3_nt cdr3_aa
TRBJ2-2 . TRBD2 17 TRBV6-6 TGTGCCAGCACTCGTCGTACGGGGGGGTATAACACCGGGGAGCTGTTTTTT CASTRRTGGYNTGELFF
TRBJ2-5 . TRBD2 20 TRBV7-6 TGTGCCAGCAGCTCGGGACTAGCGGGGGCGCCCAAAGGGGGCCAAGAGACCCAGTACTTC CASSSGLAGAPKGGQETQYF
TRBJ1-2 . TRBD1 17 TRBV23-1 TGCGCCAGCAGTCCGATGCCATACCCCGACAGGGGCTACGGCTACACCTTC CASSPMPYPDRGYGYTF
TRBJ1-1 . . 15 TRBV30 TGTGCCTGGAGTAAATACAGGGAAGGGAACACTGAAGCTTTCTTT CAWSKYREGNTEAFF
TRBJ2-7 . . 18 TRBV14 TGTGCCAGCAGCCAAGAGGGGTACAGGGCAACCCGCTCCTACGAGCAGTACTTC CASSQEGYRATRSYEQYF
TRBJ2-1 . TRBD2 15 TRBV18 TGTGCCAGCTCACCACCGGGACTAGCCTACAATGAGCAGTTCTTC CASSPPGLAYNEQFF
TRBJ2-7 . . 13 TRBV9 TGTGCCAGCAGCCAGGACTCAGGCTACGAGCAGTACTTC CASSQDSGYEQYF
TRBJ1-3 once . 14 TRBV6-5 TGTGCCACGATGGACAGATTCTCTGGAAACACCATATATTTT CATMDRFSGNTIYF
TRBJ2-3 . . 16 TRBV19 TGTGCCAGTAGTATCGTCGGCGGGGTCAGCACAGATACGCAGTATTTT CASSIVGGVSTDTQYF
TRBJ1-2 once TRBD1 14 TRBV6-5 TGTGCCAGCACCCCAGGGGGGACAGCTTCTGGCTACACCTTC CASTPGGTASGYTF
TRBJ1-4 few . 16 TRBV2 TGTGCCAGCAGTGATCCATGGGCTCCTACTAATGAAAAACTGTTTTTT CASSDPWAPTNEKLFF
TRBJ1-1 . . 16 TRBV18 TGTGCCAGCTCACCACAGGCAGGGCTAATGAACACTGAAGCTTTCTTT CASSPQAGLMNTEAFF
TRBJ2-3 . TRBD2 16 TRBV5-4 TGTGCCAGCAGCTTGAGGCTAGCGGGGGCAGGGGATACGCAGTATTTT CASSLRLAGAGDTQYF
TRBJ2-1 . TRBD2 13 TRBV12-3/TRBV12-4 TGTGCCAGCAGTTGGACTAGAGACGATGAGCAGTTCTTC CASSWTRDDEQFF
TRBJ2-4 few . 16 TRBV6-1 TGTGCCAGCAGTGGTTCGGACGGGGTAGCCAAAAACATTCAGTACTTC CASSGSDGVAKNIQYF
TRBJ1-6 . TRBD1 14 TRBV6-6 TGTGCCAGCAGAACAGGGGGGAGGGATTCACCCCTCCACTTT CASRTGGRDSPLHF
TRBJ1-2 . . 13 TRBV7-2 TGTGCCAGCAGCCGCCCACAGACCCATGGCTACACCTTC CASSRPQTHGYTF
TRBJ2-5 . TRBD1 15 TRBV6-5 TGTGCCAGCAGCCCAGGACAGGGTAGTCAAGAGACCCAGTACTTC CASSPGQGSQETQYF
TRBJ2-6 . TRBD2 18 TRBV24-1 TGTGCCACCAGTGATCCTAGCGGGAGAGCCTCTGGGGCCAACGTCCTGACTTTC CATSDPSGRASGANVLTF
TRBJ1-4 . . 15 TRBV6-5 TGTGCCAGCAGTTACTCCGGACAGCGTAATGAAAAACTGTTTTTT CASSYSGQRNEKLFF
TRBJ1-1 once . 14 TRBV6-5 TGTGCCAGCAGCCCAGGGGAGGGGAACACTGAAGCTTTCTTT CASSPGEGNTEAFF
TRBJ2-3 . . 13 TRBV6-5 TGTGCCAGCACTCCTATCTTCACAGATACGCAGTATTTT CASTPIFTDTQYF
TRBJ2-2 . . 14 TRBV4-1 TGCGCCAGCAGCCAAAGACATTACACCGGGGAGCTGTTTTTT CASSQRHYTGELFF
TRBJ1-2 . . 15 TRBV4-3 TGCGCCAGCAGCCGCGGTCTGGGGGGGGACTATGGCTACACCTTC CASSRGLGGDYGYTF
TRBJ1-5 once . 14 TRBV28 TGTGCCAGCAGCCGGGGTGGTAGCAATCAGCCCCAGCATTTT CASSRGGSNQPQHF
TRBJ2-3 few . 18 TRBV24-1 TGTGCCACCAGTGATTCCCGGAAAGCGACAGCCCGCACAGATACGCAGTATTTT CATSDSRKATARTDTQYF
TRBJ1-4 . . 15 TRBV28 TGTGCCAGCTTGCCCCACAGGGCAGCTAATGAAAAACTGTTTTTT CASLPHRAANEKLFF
TRBJ1-5 . . 13 TRBV5-1 TGCGCCAGCAGCCCCTCCCCCGAGCAGCCCCAGCATTTT CASSPSPEQPQHF
TRBJ1-2 . . 14 TRBV6-5 TGTGCCAGCAGCTTTCCAAGGATGTCGGGTGGCTACACCTTC CASSFPRMSGGYTF
TRBJ1-6 . . 14 TRBV3-1/TRBV3-2 TGTGCCAGCAGCCAAGGTGGCAGTAATTCACCCCTCCACTTT CASSQGGSNSPLHF
TRBJ2-7 . . 15 TRBV4-1 TGCGCCAGCAGCCAAGATCGAAGCGGAGCCTACGAGCAGTACTTC CASSQDRSGAYEQYF
TRBJ2-1 once TRBD1 16 TRBV5-6 TGTGCCAGCAGCCGGGGCAGGGGGAGCTCCTACAATGAGCAGTTCTTC CASSRGRGSSYNEQFF
TRBJ2-3 . . 18 TRBV4-3 TGCGCCAGCAGCCAAGGATCAGGGAACATAAGAAATGAAGATACGCAGTATTTT CASSQGSGNIRNEDTQYF
TRBJ2-7 . . 14 TRBV9 TGTGCCAGCAGCGTATGGGGACGGGGGGCCGAGCAGTACTTC CASSVWGRGAEQYF
TRBJ1-4 . . 14 TRBV11-2 TGTGCCAGCAGCCCCAGGGTAACTAATGAAAAACTGTTTTTT CASSPRVTNEKLFF
TRBJ1-3 . TRBD1 13 TRBV6-5 TGTGCCAGCAGGGGGACAGCTGGAAACACCATATATTTT CASRGTAGNTIYF
TRBJ1-6 few . 12 TRBV3-1/TRBV3-2 TGTGCCAGCAGCGAGGGAAATTCACCCCTCCACTTT CASSEGNSPLHF
TRBJ1-2 . . 14 TRBV19 TGTGCCTCACAATCCCGGGACATCATCTATGGCTACACCTTC CASQSRDIIYGYTF
TRBJ1-2 . . 15 TRBV19 TGTGCCAGTAGTAACCGCCAGCTTATCTCGGGAGGCTACACCTTC CASSNRQLISGGYTF
TRBJ1-1 . . 14 TRBV7-2 TGTGCCAGCAGCTTAATTATCCGGACAGCTGAAGCTTTCTTT CASSLIIRTAEAFF
TRBJ2-4 . TRBD1 22 TRBV18 TGTGCCAGCTCACCACGGATTATTGGCCTCAAGAATATAGAACAGGGGGCAAACATTCAGTACTTC CASSPRIIGLKNIEQGANIQYF
TRBJ2-5 once . 15 TRBV21-1 TGTGCCAGCAGCCAAGGGACTCCCGCGTGGGAGACCCAGTACTTC CASSQGTPAWETQYF
TRBJ1-6 . TRBD1 14 TRBV5-4 TGTGCCAGCAGCTTGAGCAGGGGGAATTCACCCCTCCACTTT CASSLSRGNSPLHF
TRBJ1-1 . TRBD1 16 TRBV19 TGTGCCAGTGGGACAGGGCGGGGAGCGGGGGACACTGAAGCTTTCTTT CASGTGRGAGDTEAFF
TRBJ1-2 . . 14 TRBV18 TGTGCCAGCTCACGAGAGGGTCCTAACTATGGCTACACCTTC CASSREGPNYGYTF
TRBJ1-2 . . 12 TRBV2 TGTGCCAGCGGACGGGATAACTATGGCTACACCTTC CASGRDNYGYTF
TRBJ2-1 . TRBD2 15 TRBV10-1 TGCGCCAGCAGTGAAAGGACTAGCGGTCACAATGAGCAGTTCTTC CASSERTSGHNEQFF
TRBJ1-4 . . 15 TRBV5-1 TGCGCCAGCAGCTTGGAAGGGGCAACTAATGAAAAACTGTTTTTT CASSLEGATNEKLFF
TRBJ2-7 few TRBD2 18 TRBV5-4 TGTGCCAGCAGCCCCCCAAAGAGGGCGCGGGGGGCCTCCTACGAGCAGTACTTC CASSPPKRARGASYEQYF
TRBJ2-7 . . 14 TRBV27 TGTGCCAGCAGTTTACGGGGTTTCTCCTACGAGCAGTACTTC CASSLRGFSYEQYF
TRBJ2-7 . . 14 TRBV19 TGTGCCAGCTCCCACCGGACTAACTCCTACGAGCAGTACTTC CASSHRTNSYEQYF
TRBJ2-7 . . 15 TRBV11-2 TGTGCCAGCAGCCCCTCCCAGGGGATTTCCTACGAGCAGTACTTC CASSPSQGISYEQYF
TRBJ1-6 . TRBD1 16 TRBV3-1/TRBV3-2 TGTGCCAGCAGTCAGGGGGTCAGCTCCTATAATTCACCCCTCCACTTT CASSQGVSSYNSPLHF
TRBJ2-7 . . 13 TRBV19 TGTGCCAGTAGTATGGAGCGCGGCTACGAGCAGTACTTC CASSMERGYEQYF